This T cell receptor beta chain was sequenced in a study of blood T cell repertoires in COVID-19. Overall study: Samples came from the United States, Italy and Spain, spanning acute and convalescent COVID-19.

In the authors' workflow: Nucleated cell number was recorded as an estimate derived from reference gene primer amplification. Measured with immunoSEQ multiplex PCR; TCRdb has only the in-frame clones, and not every one. The V and J calls and clone size come from that table; D and trimming were worked out from the DNA. The table lists 70,000 to 75,000 clones, about 79% of them singletons. There are 16 residues in the CDR3. V was pared by 2 bases and J by 4 bases, with 9 bases of the junction left unmatched. The germline CDR1 and CDR2 sequences are MDHEN and SYDVKM. The source of this sequence is an older man with acute or convalescent COVID-19. The chain has TRBV28 and TRBJ2-5; 8 nucleotides align to TRBD1. The source material was peripheral blood. CDR3 in DNA: TGTGCCAGCAGTTTAATTCAGGGGGCGCGGGTAGAGACCCAGTACTTC. Translating it yields CASSLIQGARVETQYF.